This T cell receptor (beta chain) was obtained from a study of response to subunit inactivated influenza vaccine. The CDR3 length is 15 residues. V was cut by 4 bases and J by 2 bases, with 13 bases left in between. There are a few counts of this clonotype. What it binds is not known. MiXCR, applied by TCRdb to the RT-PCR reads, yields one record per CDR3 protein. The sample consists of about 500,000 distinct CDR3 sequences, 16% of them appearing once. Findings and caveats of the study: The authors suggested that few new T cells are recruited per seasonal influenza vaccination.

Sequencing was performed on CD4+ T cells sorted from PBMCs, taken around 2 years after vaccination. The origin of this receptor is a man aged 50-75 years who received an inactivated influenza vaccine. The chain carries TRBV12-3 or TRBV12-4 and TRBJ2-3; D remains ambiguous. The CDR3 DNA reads TGTGCCAGCAGTTCGCGTCCTCTCCCCACAGATACGCAGTATTTT. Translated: CASSSRPLPTDTQYF.